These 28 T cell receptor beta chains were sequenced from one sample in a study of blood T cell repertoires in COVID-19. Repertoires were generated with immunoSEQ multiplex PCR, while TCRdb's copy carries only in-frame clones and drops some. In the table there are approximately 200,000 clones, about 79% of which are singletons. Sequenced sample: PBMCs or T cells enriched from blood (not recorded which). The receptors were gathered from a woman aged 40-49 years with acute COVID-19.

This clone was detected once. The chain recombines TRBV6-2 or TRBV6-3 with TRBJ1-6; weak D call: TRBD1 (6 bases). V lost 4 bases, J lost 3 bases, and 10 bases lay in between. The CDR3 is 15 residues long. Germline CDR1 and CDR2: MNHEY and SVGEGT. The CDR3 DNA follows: TGTGCCAGCAGTTCCGGACAGCTCTATAATTCACCCCTCCACTTT. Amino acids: CASSSGQLYNSPLHF.

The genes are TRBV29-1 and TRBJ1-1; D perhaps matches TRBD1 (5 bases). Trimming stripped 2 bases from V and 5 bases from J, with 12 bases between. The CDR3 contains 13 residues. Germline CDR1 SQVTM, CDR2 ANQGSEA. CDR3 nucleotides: TGCAGCGTTGAAAAGGCGCAGGGTACTGAAGCTTTCTTT. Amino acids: CSVEKAQGTEAFF.

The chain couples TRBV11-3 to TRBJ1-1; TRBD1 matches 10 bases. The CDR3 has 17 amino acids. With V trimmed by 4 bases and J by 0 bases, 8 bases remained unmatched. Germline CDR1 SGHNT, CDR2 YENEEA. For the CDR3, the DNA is TGTGCCAGCAGCTCGCCGCGGGACAGGGGATTGAACACTGAAGCTTTCTTT. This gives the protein CASSSPRDRGLNTEAFF.

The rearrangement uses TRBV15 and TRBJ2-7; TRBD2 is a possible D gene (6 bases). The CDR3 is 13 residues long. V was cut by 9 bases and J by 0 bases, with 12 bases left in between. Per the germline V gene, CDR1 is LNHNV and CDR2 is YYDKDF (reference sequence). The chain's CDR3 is CATGSGDSYEQYF. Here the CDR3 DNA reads TGTGCCACTGGGTCGGGGGACTCCTACGAGCAGTACTTC. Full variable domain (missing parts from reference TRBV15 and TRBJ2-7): DAMVIQNPRYQVTQFGKPVTLSCSQTLNHNVMYWYQQKSSQAPKLLFHYYDKDFNNEADTPDNFQSRRPNTSFCFLDIRSPGLGDTAMYLCATGSGDSYEQYFGPGTRLTVT.

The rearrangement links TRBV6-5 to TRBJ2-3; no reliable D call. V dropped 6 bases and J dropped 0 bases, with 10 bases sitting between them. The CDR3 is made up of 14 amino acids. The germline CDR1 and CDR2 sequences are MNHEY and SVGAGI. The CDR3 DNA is TGTGCCAGCAGCCCGGTTATTAGCACAGATACGCAGTATTTT. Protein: CASSPVISTDTQYF.

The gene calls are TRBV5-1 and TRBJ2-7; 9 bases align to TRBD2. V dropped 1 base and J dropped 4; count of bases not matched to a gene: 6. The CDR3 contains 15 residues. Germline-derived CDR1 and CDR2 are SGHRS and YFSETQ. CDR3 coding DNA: TGCGCCAGCAGCTTGTTCTCTAGCGGGGAATACGAGCAGTACTTC. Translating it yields CASSLFSSGEYEQYF. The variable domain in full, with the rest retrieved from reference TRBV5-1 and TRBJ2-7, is KAGVTQTPRYLIKTRGQQVTLSCSPISGHRSVSWYQQTPGQGLQFLFEYFSETQRNKGNFPGRFSGRQFSNSRSEMNVSTLELGDSALYLCASSLFSSGEYEQYFGPGTRLTVT.

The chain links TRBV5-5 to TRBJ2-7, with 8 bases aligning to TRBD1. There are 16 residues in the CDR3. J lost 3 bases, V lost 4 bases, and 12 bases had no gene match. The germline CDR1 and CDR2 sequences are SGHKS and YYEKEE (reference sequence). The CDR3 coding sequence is TGTGCCAGCAGCGTTACAGGGGGAAACCCCTACTACGAGCAGTACTTC. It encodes CASSVTGGNPYYEQYF. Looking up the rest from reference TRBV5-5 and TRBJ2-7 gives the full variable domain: DAGVTQSPTHLIKTRGQQVTLRCSPISGHKSVSWYQQVLGQGPQFIFQYYEKEERGRGNFPDRFSARQFPNYSSELNVNALLLGDSALYLCASSVTGGNPYYEQYFGPGTRLTVT.

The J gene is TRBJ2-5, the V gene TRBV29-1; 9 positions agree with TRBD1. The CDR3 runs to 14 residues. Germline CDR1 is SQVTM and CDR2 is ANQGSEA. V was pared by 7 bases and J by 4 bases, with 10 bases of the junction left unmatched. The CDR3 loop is CSGEGYRGRETQYF. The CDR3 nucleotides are TGCAGCGGCGAGGGATACAGGGGGCGAGAGACCCAGTACTTC. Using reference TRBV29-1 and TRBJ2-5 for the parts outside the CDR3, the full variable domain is SAVISQKPSRDICQRGTSLTIQCQVDSQVTMMFWYRQQPGQSLTLIATANQGSEATYESGFVIDKFPISRPNLTFSTLTVSNMSPEDSSIYLCSGEGYRGRETQYFGPGTRLLVL.

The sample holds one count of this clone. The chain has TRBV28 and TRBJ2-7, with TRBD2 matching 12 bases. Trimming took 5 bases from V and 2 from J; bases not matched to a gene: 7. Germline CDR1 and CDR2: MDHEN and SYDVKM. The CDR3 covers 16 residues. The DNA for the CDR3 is TGTGCCAGCAGTATCAAAGGACTAGCGGGAACCTACGAGCAGTACTTC. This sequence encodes CASSIKGLAGTYEQYF.

CDR3 region: CASSAGQISNEQFF. For the CDR3, the DNA is TGTGCCAGCAGTGCTGGCCAGATCTCCAATGAGCAGTTCTTC. This chain connects TRBV2 to TRBJ2-1, with D uncertain. The ends were cut back, 4 bases at V and 6 bases at J, with 13 bases in the middle. Germline CDR1 reads SNHLY; CDR2 reads FYNNEI. This CDR3 spans 14 amino acids.

CDR3 nucleotide sequence: TGCGCCAGCAGCACTGGGGGCAAGGAAAAACTGTTTTTT. It encodes CASSTGGKEKLFF. This chain uses TRBV5-1 with TRBJ1-4; tentatively, D is TRBD1 (6 bases). Germline CDR1 and CDR2: SGHRS and YFSETQ. V gave up 4 bases and J gave up 8 bases, with 12 bases separating them. The CDR3 spans 13 residues.

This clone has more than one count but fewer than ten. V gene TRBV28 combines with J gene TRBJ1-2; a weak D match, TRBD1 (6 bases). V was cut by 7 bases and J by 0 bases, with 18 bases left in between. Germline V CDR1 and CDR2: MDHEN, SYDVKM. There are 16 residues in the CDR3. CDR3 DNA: TGTGCCAGCACCGTGGGGGGGGGCAAAACTAACTATGGCTACACCTTC. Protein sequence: CASTVGGGKTNYGYTF.

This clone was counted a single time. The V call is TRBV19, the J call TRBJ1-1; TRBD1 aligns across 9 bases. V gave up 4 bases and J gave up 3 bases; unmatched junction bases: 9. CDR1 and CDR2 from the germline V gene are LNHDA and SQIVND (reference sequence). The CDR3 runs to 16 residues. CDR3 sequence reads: CASSKGQGRWDTEAFF. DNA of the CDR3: TGTGCCAGTAGTAAGGGACAGGGAAGATGGGACACTGAAGCTTTCTTT.

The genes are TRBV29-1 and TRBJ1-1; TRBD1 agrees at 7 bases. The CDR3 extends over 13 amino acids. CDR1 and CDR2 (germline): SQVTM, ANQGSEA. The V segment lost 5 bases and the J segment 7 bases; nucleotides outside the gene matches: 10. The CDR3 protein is CSVYSEQGSEAFF. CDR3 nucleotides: TGCAGCGTTTACTCAGAACAGGGGAGTGAAGCTTTCTTT.

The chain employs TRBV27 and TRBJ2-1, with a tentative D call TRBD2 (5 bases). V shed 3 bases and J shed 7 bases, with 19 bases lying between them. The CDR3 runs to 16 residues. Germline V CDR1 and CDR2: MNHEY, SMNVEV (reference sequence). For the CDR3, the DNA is TGTGCCAGCAGTTTGAAAAGTATGGGAGTAGGGAATGAGCAGTTCTTC. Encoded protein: CASSLKSMGVGNEQFF.

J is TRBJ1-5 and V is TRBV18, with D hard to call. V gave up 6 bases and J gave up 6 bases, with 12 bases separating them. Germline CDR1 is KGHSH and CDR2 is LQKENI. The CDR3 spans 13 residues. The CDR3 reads CASSQQSSQPQHF. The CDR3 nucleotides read TGTGCCAGCTCCCAACAGAGCTCTCAGCCCCAGCATTTT.

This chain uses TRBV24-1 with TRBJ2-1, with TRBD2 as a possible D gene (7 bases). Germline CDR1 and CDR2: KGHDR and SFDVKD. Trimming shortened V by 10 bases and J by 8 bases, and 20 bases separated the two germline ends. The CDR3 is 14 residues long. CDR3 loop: CATLLSRGGYEQFF. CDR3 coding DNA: TGTGCCACTCTCCTCTCGAGGGGGGGCTATGAGCAGTTCTTC.

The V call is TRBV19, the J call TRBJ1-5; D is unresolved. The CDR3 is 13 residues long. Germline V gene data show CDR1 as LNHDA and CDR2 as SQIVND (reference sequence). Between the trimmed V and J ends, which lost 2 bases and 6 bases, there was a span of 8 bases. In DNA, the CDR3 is TGTGCCAGTAGTATAATTTCGGGTCAGCCCCAGCATTTT. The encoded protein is CASSIISGQPQHF.

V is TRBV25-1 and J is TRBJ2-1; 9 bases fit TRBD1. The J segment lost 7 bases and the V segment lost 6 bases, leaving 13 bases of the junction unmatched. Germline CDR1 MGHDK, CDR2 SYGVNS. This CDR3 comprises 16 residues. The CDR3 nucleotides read TGTGCCAGCAGCCCATTAGGGACAGGGTCCCGTAATGAGCAGTTCTTC. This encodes CASSPLGTGSRNEQFF.

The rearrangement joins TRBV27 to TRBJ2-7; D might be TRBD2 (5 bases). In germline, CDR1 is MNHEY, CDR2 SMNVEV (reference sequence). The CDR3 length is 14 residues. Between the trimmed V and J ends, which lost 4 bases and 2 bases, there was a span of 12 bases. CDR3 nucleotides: TGTGCCAGCAGTTCCCCGGGAAGGACCTACGAGCAGTACTTC. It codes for CASSSPGRTYEQYF.

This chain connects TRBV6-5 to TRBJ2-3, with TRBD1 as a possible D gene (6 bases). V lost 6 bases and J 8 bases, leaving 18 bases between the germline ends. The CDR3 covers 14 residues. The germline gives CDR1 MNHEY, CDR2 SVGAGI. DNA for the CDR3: TGTGCCAGCAGCACAGGACAGCAGTTGGGTACGCAGTATTTT. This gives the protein CASSTGQQLGTQYF.

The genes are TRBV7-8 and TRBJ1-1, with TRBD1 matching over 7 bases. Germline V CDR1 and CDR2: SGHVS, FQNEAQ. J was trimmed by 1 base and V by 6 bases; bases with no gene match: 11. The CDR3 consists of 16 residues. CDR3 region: CASRLGRGSGNTEAFF. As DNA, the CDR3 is TGTGCCAGCAGACTAGGCAGGGGGTCGGGGAACACTGAAGCTTTCTTT.

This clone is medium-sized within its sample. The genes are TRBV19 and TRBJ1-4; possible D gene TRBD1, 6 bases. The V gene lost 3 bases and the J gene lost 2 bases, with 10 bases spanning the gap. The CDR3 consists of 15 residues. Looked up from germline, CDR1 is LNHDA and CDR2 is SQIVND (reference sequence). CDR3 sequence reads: CASSIFTGTNEKLFF. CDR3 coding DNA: TGTGCCAGTAGTATTTTCACAGGGACTAATGAAAAACTGTTTTTT.

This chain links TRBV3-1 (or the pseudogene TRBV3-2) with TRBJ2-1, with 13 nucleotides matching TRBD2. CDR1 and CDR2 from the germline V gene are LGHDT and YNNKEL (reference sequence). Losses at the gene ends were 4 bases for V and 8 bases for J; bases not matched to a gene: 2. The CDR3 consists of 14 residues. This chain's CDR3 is CASSPGLAGDEQFF. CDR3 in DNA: TGTGCCAGCAGCCCTGGACTAGCGGGAGATGAGCAGTTCTTC.

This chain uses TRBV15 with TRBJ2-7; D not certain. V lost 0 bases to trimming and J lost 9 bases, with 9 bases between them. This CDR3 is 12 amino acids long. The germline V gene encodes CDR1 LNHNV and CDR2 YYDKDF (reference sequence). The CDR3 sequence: CATSRDHLGQYF. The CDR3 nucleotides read TGTGCCACCAGCAGAGATCACCTAGGGCAGTACTTC.

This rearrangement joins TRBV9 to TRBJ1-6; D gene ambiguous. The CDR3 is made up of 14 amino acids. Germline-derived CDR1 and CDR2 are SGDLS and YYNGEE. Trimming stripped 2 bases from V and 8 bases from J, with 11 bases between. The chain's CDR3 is CASSVGHGYSPLHF. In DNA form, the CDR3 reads TGTGCCAGCAGCGTGGGTCACGGGTATTCACCCCTCCACTTT.

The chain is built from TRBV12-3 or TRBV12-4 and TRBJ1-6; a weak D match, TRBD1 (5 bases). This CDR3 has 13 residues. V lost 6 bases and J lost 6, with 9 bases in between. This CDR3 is CASRLGPNSPLHF. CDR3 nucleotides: TGTGCCAGCAGACTGGGGCCTAATTCACCCCTCCACTTT.

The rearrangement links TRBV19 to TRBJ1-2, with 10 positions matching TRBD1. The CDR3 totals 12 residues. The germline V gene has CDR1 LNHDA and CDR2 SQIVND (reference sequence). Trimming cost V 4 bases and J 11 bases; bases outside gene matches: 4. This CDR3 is CASSSRDRGYTF. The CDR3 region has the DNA TGTGCCAGTAGTAGCCGGGACAGGGGATACACCTTC.